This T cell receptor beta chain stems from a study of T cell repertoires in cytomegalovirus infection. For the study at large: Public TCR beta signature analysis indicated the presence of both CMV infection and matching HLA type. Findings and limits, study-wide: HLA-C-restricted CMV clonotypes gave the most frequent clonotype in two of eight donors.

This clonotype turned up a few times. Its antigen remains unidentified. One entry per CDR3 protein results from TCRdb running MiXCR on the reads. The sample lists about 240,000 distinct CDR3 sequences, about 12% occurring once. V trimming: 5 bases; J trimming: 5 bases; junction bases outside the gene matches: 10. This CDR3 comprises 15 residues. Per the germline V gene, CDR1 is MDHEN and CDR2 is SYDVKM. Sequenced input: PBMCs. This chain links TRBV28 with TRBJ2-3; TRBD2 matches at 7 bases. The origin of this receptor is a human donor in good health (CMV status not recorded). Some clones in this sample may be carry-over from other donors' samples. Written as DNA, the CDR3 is TGTGCCAGCAGTCCCCGGGGAGGGGTGGGAGATACGCAGTATTTT. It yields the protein CASSPRGGVGDTQYF.